The sequence of this TCR beta chain was determined in a study of T cells in pancreatic ductal adenocarcinoma. For this clone: Antigen specificity is unknown.

Assay used: immunoSEQ multiplex PCR; TCRdb lists only in-frame clones, some missing. Found here are over 100,000 clones, roughly 96% of them singletons; the top ten hold roughly 3%. Overall study findings and caveats: Tumor-versus-blood clonality comparisons may be biased toward lower tumor diversity. No significant tumor-blood clonality difference; means were about 0.1 and 0.07. Compared with tumor, blood showed more total productive templates and roughly 8-fold more clonotypes. The resected cohort was biased toward the minority with early-stage disease.

Selected pancreatic ductal adenocarcinoma patients had undergone surgery without neoadjuvant therapy. CDR3 length: 14 residues. Germline V gene lookup returns CDR1 GTSNPN and CDR2 SVGIG (reference sequence). Unmatched junction bases numbered 9, after V lost 4 bases and J lost 4 bases. The chain uses TRBV30 and TRBJ1-2; 7 bases agree with TRBD1. Specimen: PBMCs. This clonotype was obtained from a human donor with pancreatic ductal adenocarcinoma. CDR3 residues: CAWTQRDSSYGYTF. The CDR3 nucleotides read TGTGCCTGGACCCAACGGGACAGTAGCTATGGCTACACCTTC.